Presented here are 13 T cell receptor beta chains from one specimen sequenced in a study of blood T cell repertoires in COVID-19. This table comes from immunoSEQ multiplex PCR, and its TCRdb copy is limited to in-frame clones, with some not included. The sample holds a few hundred thousand clones; 88% are singletons and the top ten take around 1.3%. Sequencing was done on a sample of PBMCs or T cells enriched from blood (not recorded which). The receptors come from a woman aged 40 to 55 with acute COVID-19.

The CDR3 region is CASSLGGILTDTQYF. In nucleotides, the CDR3 is TGTGCCAGCAGCTTGGGCGGGATTCTCACAGATACGCAGTATTTT. The chain has TRBV5-4 and TRBJ2-3, with a weak D call TRBD2 (6 bases). CDR3 size: 15 residues. The germline V and J ends were trimmed by 0 bases and 2 bases, with 10 bases remaining between them. Per germline, CDR1 SGHNT and CDR2 YYREEE (reference sequence).

CDR3 region: CASSLVAGVEQYV. The CDR3 nucleotides are TGTGCCAGCAGCTTAGTAGCGGGAGTCGAGCAGTACGTC. The V call is TRBV7-8, the J call TRBJ2-7; 9 bases are shared with TRBD2. The V and J ends lost 1 base and 6 bases, in that order; junction bases with no gene match: 1. The CDR3 is made up of 13 amino acids. Germline-derived CDR1 and CDR2 are SGHVS and FQNEAQ.

The chain carries TRBV27 and TRBJ1-2, with TRBD1 identical over 7 bases. The J segment lost 3 bases and the V segment lost 4 bases, leaving 5 bases of the junction unmatched. The CDR3 has 14 amino acids. Germline V gene data show CDR1 as MNHEY and CDR2 as SMNVEV (reference sequence). CDR3 nucleotide sequence: TGTGCCAGCAGTTCGCTGGGACAGTACTATGGCTACACCTTC. Translated, it gives CASSSLGQYYGYTF.

The gene calls are TRBV30 and TRBJ1-3; D ambiguous. The length of the CDR3 is 15 residues. Germline loops: CDR1 GTSNPN, CDR2 SVGIG (reference sequence). The V and J ends lost 0 bases and 4 bases respectively, with 13 bases between them. The DNA for the CDR3 is TGTGCCTGGAGTGTACTGGGCAGTTTAGGAAACACCATATATTTT. Protein product: CAWSVLGSLGNTIYF.

As for this clone: The identical CDR3 is also encoded by other nucleotide sequences in the sample. V is TRBV5-1 and J is TRBJ2-7; a weak D match, TRBD2 (5 bases). CDR1 and CDR2 (germline): SGHRS, YFSETQ. There are 14 residues in the CDR3. V was cut by 0 bases and J by 1 base, with 8 bases left in between. The CDR3, as DNA: TGCGCCAGCAGCTTGGCCGGCGGGTCCTACGAGCAGTACTTC. It translates to CASSLAGGSYEQYF.

This rearrangement joins TRBV13 to TRBJ2-2, with 12 nucleotides matching TRBD2. Trimming cost V 5 bases and J 4 bases; bases outside gene matches: 8. The CDR3 covers 17 residues. Germline CDR1 PRHDT, CDR2 FYEKMQ (reference sequence). As DNA, the CDR3 is TGTGCCAGCAGCATTATCGGACTAGCGGGACCCACCGGGGAGCTGTTTTTT. It codes for CASSIIGLAGPTGELFF. Full variable domain (rest looked up from reference TRBV13 and TRBJ2-2): AAGVIQSPRHLIKEKRETATLKCYPIPRHDTVYWYQQGPGQDPQFLISFYEKMQSDKGSIPDRFSAQQFSDYHSELNMSSLELGDSALYFCASSIIGLAGPTGELFFGEGSRLTVL.

The V gene is TRBV4-3, the J gene TRBJ2-6; 10 bases line up with TRBD1. The CDR3 spans 18 residues. V lost 1 base to trimming and J lost 0 bases; unmatched junction nucleotides: 3. CDR1 and CDR2 (germline): LGHNA, YSLEER. CDR3 residues: CASSQGWDRGSGANVLTF. CDR3 in DNA: TGCGCCAGCAGCCAAGGTTGGGACAGGGGCTCTGGGGCCAACGTCCTGACTTTC.

The chain is built from TRBV10-3 and TRBJ2-3, with D tentatively TRBD1 (6 bases). Germline-derived CDR1 and CDR2 are ENHRY and SYGVKD. The CDR3 sequence is 16 residues long. Trimming took 0 bases from V and 4 from J, leaving 14 bases between them. The CDR3, as DNA: TGTGCCATCAGTGAGTCCCAGGGGCGAGGGGCAGATACGCAGTATTTT. Protein: CAISESQGRGADTQYF.

This clone turned up a few times. This chain joins TRBV30 and TRBJ2-1; weak D call: TRBD1 (5 bases). V was clipped by 1 base and J by 7 bases, with 8 bases between them. CDR1 and CDR2 (germline): GTSNPN, SVGIG (reference sequence). This CDR3 is 12 amino acids long. The CDR3, as DNA: TGTGCCTGGAGTGCAGGGTGGAATGAGCAGTTCTTC. This sequence encodes CAWSAGWNEQFF. Looking up the rest from reference TRBV30 and TRBJ2-1 gives the full variable domain: SQTIHQWPATLVQPVGSPLSLECTVEGTSNPNLYWYRQAAGRGLQLLFYSVGIGQISSEVPQNLSASRPQDRQFILSSKKLLLSDSGFYLCAWSAGWNEQFFGPGTRLTVL.

The chain joins TRBV4-3 to TRBJ2-2; 11 bases line up with TRBD2. Germline V CDR1 and CDR2: LGHNA, YSLEER. V lost 1 base to trimming and J lost 2 bases; unmatched junction nucleotides: 12. CDR3 length: 20 residues. The chain's CDR3 is CASSQVRLAGGRINTGELFF. The CDR3 DNA reads as TGCGCCAGCAGCCAAGTCAGATTAGCGGGAGGGCGGATTAACACCGGGGAGCTGTTTTTT.

This chain joins TRBV5-5 and TRBJ1-1; TRBD1 matches 9 bases. The V gene's germline CDR1 is SGHKS and CDR2 YYEKEE (reference sequence). V shed 5 bases, J shed 1 base, and the junction held 6 bases outside the gene matches. This CDR3 spans 15 amino acids. CDR3 in amino acids: CASSRQGVTNTEAFF. In DNA, the CDR3 is TGTGCCAGCAGTCGACAGGGGGTCACGAACACTGAAGCTTTCTTT.

CDR3 loop: CSVGRGGATGELFF. CDR3 DNA sequence: TGCAGCGTGGGTCGAGGGGGGGCCACCGGGGAGCTGTTTTTT. V gene TRBV29-1 combines with J gene TRBJ2-2; tentatively, D is TRBD2 (7 bases). This CDR3 is built from 14 residues. Germline values: CDR1 SQVTM, CDR2 ANQGSEA. V was shortened by 6 bases and J by 4 bases, with 15 bases between the two germline ends.

This clone was detected once. The V gene is TRBV5-6, the J gene TRBJ2-3, with 8 bases identical to TRBD2. The CDR3 length is 16 residues. The V gene end was trimmed by 6 bases and the J gene end by 5 bases; junction bases not matched to a gene: 14. CDR1 and CDR2 (germline): SGHDT, YYEEEE. CDR3 DNA: TGTGCCAGCATCGGAGATGGGGCGGGAGGAGAAGATACGCAGTATTTT. It codes for CASIGDGAGGEDTQYF. The whole variable domain, filled in from reference TRBV5-6 and TRBJ2-3, reads DAGVTQSPTHLIKTRGQQVTLRCSPKSGHDTVSWYQQALGQGPQFIFQYYEEEERQRGNFPDRFSGHQFPNYSSELNVNALLLGDSALYLCASIGDGAGGEDTQYFGPGTRLTVL.